A selection of T cell receptor beta chains follows, all from one sample in a study of technical replicates of blood from several donors. The repertoire was sequenced with immunoSEQ multiplex PCR; TCRdb's copy has only in-frame clones and lacks some. The data contain around 100,000 clones, about 94% of them seen just once; the ten biggest clones take up about 0.35%. Sequencing was performed on T cells isolated from PBMCs. The source of these receptors is a human donor in good health. Both conserved end residues are part of each CDR3. A D gene is named only where the DNA matches it firmly. Some rows have no size entry. The others give once, few or many, or a class for an expanded clone.

j_gene: TRBJ1-5; v_gene: TRBV6-1; abundance: NA; d_gene: TRBD1; CDR3nt: TGTGCCAGCACCTTCGACAGGGTTAATCAGCCCCAGCATTTT; CDR3aa: CASTFDRVNQPQHF
j_gene: TRBJ2-5; v_gene: TRBV28; abundance: NA; d_gene: NA; CDR3nt: TGTGCCAGCGAAAGGGGGACCCAGTACTTC; CDR3aa: CASERGTQYF
j_gene: TRBJ2-5; v_gene: TRBV5-4; abundance: NA; d_gene: NA; CDR3nt: TGTGCCAGCAGCCGAGGACAGCAAGAGACCCAGTACTTC; CDR3aa: CASSRGQQETQYF
j_gene: TRBJ2-7; v_gene: TRBV4-1; abundance: NA; d_gene: NA; CDR3nt: TGCGCCAGCAGCCTACCCGGCGGGACGTACGAGCAGTACTTC; CDR3aa: CASSLPGGTYEQYF
j_gene: TRBJ1-2; v_gene: TRBV13; abundance: NA; d_gene: TRBD1; CDR3nt: TGTGCCAGCAGTGCTGGGACAGGCATCGTTGGCTACACCTTC; CDR3aa: CASSAGTGIVGYTF
j_gene: TRBJ2-2; v_gene: TRBV6-5; abundance: NA; d_gene: NA; CDR3nt: TGTGCCGCGAGAGGGAACACCGGGGAGCTGTTTTTT; CDR3aa: CAARGNTGELFF
j_gene: TRBJ2-7; v_gene: TRBV4-3; abundance: NA; d_gene: NA; CDR3nt: TGCGCCAGCAGCCAAGATCCTGGGACAATAGTCGAGCAGTACTTC; CDR3aa: CASSQDPGTIVEQYF
j_gene: TRBJ1-4; v_gene: TRBV19; abundance: NA; d_gene: NA; CDR3nt: TGTGCCAGTAGTATACAAAATAATGAAAAACTGTTTTTT; CDR3aa: CASSIQNNEKLFF
j_gene: TRBJ1-2; v_gene: TRBV19; abundance: NA; d_gene: NA; CDR3nt: TGTGCCAGTAGTATAGATCGAGGAGCAGGGAACTATGGCTACACCTTC; CDR3aa: CASSIDRGAGNYGYTF
j_gene: TRBJ2-5; v_gene: TRBV21-1; abundance: NA; d_gene: NA; CDR3nt: TGTGCCAGCAGCAACGGGGAGACCCAGTACTTC; CDR3aa: CASSNGETQYF
j_gene: TRBJ1-2; v_gene: TRBV5-1; abundance: NA; d_gene: TRBD1; CDR3nt: TGCGCCAGCAGCTTGGCGGGACAGGGTGGCTACACCTTC; CDR3aa: CASSLAGQGGYTF
j_gene: TRBJ2-1; v_gene: TRBV2; abundance: NA; d_gene: NA; CDR3nt: TGTGCCAGCTCCTTAGTTTCGAGCTCCTACAATGAGCAGTTCTTC; CDR3aa: CASSLVSSSYNEQFF
j_gene: TRBJ1-1; v_gene: TRBV4-2; abundance: NA; d_gene: NA; CDR3nt: TGTGCCAGCAGCCAAGATAACAGCCAGAACACTGAAGCTTTCTTT; CDR3aa: CASSQDNSQNTEAFF
j_gene: TRBJ2-5; v_gene: TRBV5-4; abundance: NA; d_gene: NA; CDR3nt: TGTGCCAGCAGCTTGAATTTTGGGGGCCTAGAGACCCAGTACTTC; CDR3aa: CASSLNFGGLETQYF
j_gene: TRBJ2-5; v_gene: TRBV11-3; abundance: NA; d_gene: TRBD2; CDR3nt: TGTGCCAGCAGCTTAGATTGGATAGCGGGAGCGAGTCGTGGAGAGACCCAGTACTTC; CDR3aa: CASSLDWIAGASRGETQYF
j_gene: TRBJ1-4; v_gene: TRBV7-8; abundance: NA; d_gene: TRBD1; CDR3nt: TGTGCCAGCAGCTTAAAAGGGGGACAGGGACAGGAAAAACTGTTTTTT; CDR3aa: CASSLKGGQGQEKLFF
j_gene: TRBJ2-1; v_gene: TRBV11-2; abundance: NA; d_gene: TRBD1; CDR3nt: TGTGCCAGCACCCGACAGGGCCGAGACAATGAGCAGTTCTTC; CDR3aa: CASTRQGRDNEQFF
j_gene: TRBJ2-4; v_gene: TRBV7-9; abundance: NA; d_gene: TRBD2; CDR3nt: TGTGCCAGCAGCCCAGGGACTAGTGGATCGGACATTCAGTACTTC; CDR3aa: CASSPGTSGSDIQYF
j_gene: TRBJ2-7; v_gene: TRBV19; abundance: NA; d_gene: TRBD1; CDR3nt: TGTGCCAGTAGTAGCCCGGGACAGCTCAACTACGAGCAGTACTTC; CDR3aa: CASSSPGQLNYEQYF
j_gene: TRBJ2-3; v_gene: TRBV6-6; abundance: NA; d_gene: NA; CDR3nt: TGTGCCAGCAGTTACGGGACAACAACTAGCACAGATACGCAGTATTTT; CDR3aa: CASSYGTTTSTDTQYF
j_gene: TRBJ1-2; v_gene: TRBV11-2; abundance: NA; d_gene: TRBD1; CDR3nt: TGTGCCAGCATCTCCATAGAAGGGGGCGCTCGGGGCTACACCTTC; CDR3aa: CASISIEGGARGYTF
j_gene: TRBJ1-3; v_gene: TRBV5-5; abundance: NA; d_gene: NA; CDR3nt: TGTGCCAGCAGCTGGACAGACTCTGGAAACACCATATATTTT; CDR3aa: CASSWTDSGNTIYF
j_gene: TRBJ1-2; v_gene: TRBV5-4; abundance: NA; d_gene: NA; CDR3nt: TGTGCCAGCAGCCCCCCGGAGGTTCTTAACTATGGCTACACCTTC; CDR3aa: CASSPPEVLNYGYTF
j_gene: TRBJ2-3; v_gene: TRBV9; abundance: once; d_gene: NA; CDR3nt: TGTGCCAGCAGCGTAGGGGGAGGAAGGGAAGATACGCAGTATTTT; CDR3aa: CASSVGGGREDTQYF
j_gene: TRBJ2-1; v_gene: TRBV19; abundance: once; d_gene: TRBD2; CDR3nt: TGTGCCAGTAGTATAATCTGGCCTAGCGGAGATTACAATGAGCAGTTCTTC; CDR3aa: CASSIIWPSGDYNEQFF
j_gene: TRBJ2-5; v_gene: TRBV5-6; abundance: NA; d_gene: TRBD2; CDR3nt: TGTGCCAGCAGCTCGGGACTAGCGGAAGAGACCCAGTACTTC; CDR3aa: CASSSGLAEETQYF
j_gene: TRBJ2-4; v_gene: TRBV19; abundance: NA; d_gene: NA; CDR3nt: TGTGCCAGTATCCCCCCAGGAGGAGCGGTTCAGTACTTC; CDR3aa: CASIPPGGAVQYF
j_gene: TRBJ1-2; v_gene: TRBV25-1; abundance: NA; d_gene: NA; CDR3nt: TGTGCCAGCAGTGGCAACCTTCCGGTGGGGGAGGTCCATGGCTACACCTTC; CDR3aa: CASSGNLPVGEVHGYTF
j_gene: TRBJ2-7; v_gene: TRBV19; abundance: NA; d_gene: NA; CDR3nt: TGTGCCAGTAGTAAGGGGGACTACGAGCAGTACTTC; CDR3aa: CASSKGDYEQYF
j_gene: TRBJ2-7; v_gene: TRBV4-1; abundance: NA; d_gene: NA; CDR3nt: TGCGCCAGCAGCCAGTATTCCTTCTACGAGCAGTACTTC; CDR3aa: CASSQYSFYEQYF
j_gene: TRBJ1-1; v_gene: TRBV19; abundance: NA; d_gene: NA; CDR3nt: TGTGCCAGTAGTATAGGAGAGGGAAACACTGAAGCTTTCTTT; CDR3aa: CASSIGEGNTEAFF
j_gene: TRBJ2-3; v_gene: TRBV19; abundance: NA; d_gene: NA; CDR3nt: TGTGCCAGTAGTATTAAGGCGAGGAGGGAAAACACAGATACGCAGTATTTT; CDR3aa: CASSIKARRENTDTQYF
j_gene: TRBJ2-1; v_gene: TRBV5-8; abundance: NA; d_gene: NA; CDR3nt: TGTGCCAGCACCCAGGGGCCGGACAATGAGCAGTTCTTC; CDR3aa: CASTQGPDNEQFF
j_gene: TRBJ2-5; v_gene: TRBV28; abundance: NA; d_gene: NA; CDR3nt: TGTGCCAGCAGTTTAACGGGACATGGCGAGACCCAGTACTTC; CDR3aa: CASSLTGHGETQYF
j_gene: TRBJ2-7; v_gene: TRBV6-1; abundance: NA; d_gene: TRBD1; CDR3nt: TGTGCCAGCAGGGTCTTGGGACAGATCTCGGGCGAGCAGTACTTC; CDR3aa: CASRVLGQISGEQYF
j_gene: TRBJ1-4; v_gene: TRBV25-1; abundance: NA; d_gene: NA; CDR3nt: TGTGCCAGCAGTGACCAGGGTGGACCTAATGAAAAACTGTTTTTT; CDR3aa: CASSDQGGPNEKLFF
j_gene: TRBJ2-4; v_gene: TRBV19; abundance: NA; d_gene: NA; CDR3nt: TGTGCCAGTAGTACCACCTTCGTAGCGGTTGGGCAGTACTTC; CDR3aa: CASSTTFVAVGQYF
j_gene: TRBJ1-4; v_gene: TRBV11-3; abundance: NA; d_gene: TRBD1; CDR3nt: TGTGCCAGCAGTCATGGACAGGGCCTTAATGAAAAACTGTTTTTT; CDR3aa: CASSHGQGLNEKLFF
j_gene: TRBJ2-7; v_gene: TRBV28; abundance: once; d_gene: NA; CDR3nt: TGTGCCAGCAGTAAACCGGGGGGCAACATCTACGAGCAGTACTTC; CDR3aa: CASSKPGGNIYEQYF
j_gene: TRBJ2-1; v_gene: TRBV29-1; abundance: NA; d_gene: TRBD2; CDR3nt: TGCAGCGTTGCCGGGACTAGCGGGAGGATGGGCAATGAGCAGTTCTTC; CDR3aa: CSVAGTSGRMGNEQFF
j_gene: TRBJ1-4; v_gene: TRBV10-3; abundance: NA; d_gene: NA; CDR3nt: TGTGCCATCAGTGAGTCTGGGGCGTTTAATGAAAAACTGTTTTTT; CDR3aa: CAISESGAFNEKLFF
j_gene: TRBJ2-5; v_gene: TRBV15; abundance: NA; d_gene: NA; CDR3nt: TGTGCCACCAGCACTCGCGGGGCTATTCGGGAGACCCAGTACTTC; CDR3aa: CATSTRGAIRETQYF
j_gene: TRBJ1-2; v_gene: TRBV29-1; abundance: NA; d_gene: NA; CDR3nt: TGCAGCGTTGGCGAGTTCGGCTATGGCTACACCTTC; CDR3aa: CSVGEFGYGYTF